The 8 T cell receptor beta chains given below trace back to one sample, sequenced in a study of T cell clusters in autoimmune cytopenias. Multiplex touch-down PCR amplified TRB using TRB-A and TRB-B pools in one tube. TCRdb re-called the multiplex PCR reads, yielding one record per CDR3 amino acid sequence without DNA. This sample's table has about 15,000 distinct CDR3 sequences. Tens of thousands of genome equivalents of blood DNA were amplified for TRB. These same data were also listed under a study on T cell repertoires in aging, cancer and after chemotherapy.

Sequenced input: peripheral blood. Source of these receptors: a human donor in good health.

This chain connects TRBV6-1 to TRBJ2-5. Germline V lookup: CDR1 MNHNS, CDR2 SASEGT. This CDR3 is built from 15 residues. CDR3 in amino acids: CASSVLGPDVGTQYF.

The chain combines TRBV12-3 or TRBV12-4 with TRBJ2-5; the D call from TCRdb, TRBD2, cannot be confirmed without DNA. The CDR3 spans 15 residues. CDR3 residues: CASSFLARAQETQYF.

The genes are TRBV29-1 and TRBJ2-7; the D call from TCRdb, TRBD1, cannot be confirmed without DNA. Germline values: CDR1 SQVTM, CDR2 ANQGSEA. CDR3 size: 13 residues. CDR3 amino acids: CSGTGQGANEQYF.

J is TRBJ1-1 and V is TRBV6-1; as DNA is missing, the TRBD1 call by TCRdb cannot be tested. Germline V CDR1 and CDR2: MNHNS, SASEGT. The CDR3 totals 16 residues. The CDR3 spells CASSTRDRGPNTEAFF.

This clonotype shows up as medium-sized by frequency. This rearrangement joins TRBV12-3 or TRBV12-4 to TRBJ2-6; no DNA is available, so the TRBD1 call from TCRdb remains unchecked. This CDR3 has 15 residues. The CDR3 here is CASSPGRSGANVLTF.

CDR3 sequence reads: CSVPAGVNEQYF. The rearrangement links TRBV29-1 to TRBJ2-7; without DNA, the TCRdb call of TRBD1 cannot be checked. Germline-derived CDR1 and CDR2 are SQVTM and ANQGSEA. CDR3 length equals 12 residues.

V and J are TRBV12-3 or TRBV12-4 and TRBJ2-1; TCRdb gives TRBD1 as the D gene, but with no DNA this cannot be confirmed. The CDR3 spans 15 residues. CDR3 residues: CASSYGTGGHNEQFF.

This chain joins TRBV6-5 and TRBJ2-3; TCRdb's D gene call, TRBD2, goes unchecked for lack of DNA. The CDR3 has 15 residues. The germline V gene has CDR1 MNHEY and CDR2 SVGAGI. CDR3 residues: CASSWRVLGTDTQYF.